The source of this TCR beta chain is a study of T-cell memory formation after mild COVID-19 (dated by TCRdb to the early 2020s). Study-wide context: TCR sequence clusters from the two donors were found to be largely donor specific. T-cell clones expanding and contracting after mild COVID-19 in a couple of donors were tracked by longitudinal TCRalpha and TCRbeta repertoire sequencing. Two young, previously healthy adult volunteers, one female and one male, were included in the cohort. Broad study findings and their caveats: SARS-CoV-2 specificity was not confirmed for the second-wave clones peaking on day 37. The study covered only a couple of mild cases, and larger cohorts including severe cases with pre-infection samples were considered necessary. Clones that contracted from day 15 to 85 showed balanced CD4/CD8 phenotypes, whereas a second wave of clones that expanded from day 15 to 37 leaned towards CD4+. Some responding clones were detected in pre-infection memory, which suggested that pre-existing cross-reactive memory T cells had joined the SARS-CoV-2 response. Contracting CD4+ clones turned up mainly in the CM and EM memory subsets, whereas EMRA was where CD8+ clones were enriched.

PBMCs were isolated by Ficoll-Paque density gradient centrifugation. Germline trimming amounts to 7 bases on V and 7 bases on J, with 13 as the count of junction bases outside the gene matches. The CDR3, from cysteine to phenylalanine, totals 16 residues. Only the CDR3 region is kept as DNA, spanning 48 bases read in frame from base 1. Looking up the germline V gene (reference sequence) yields CDR1 LNHDA and CDR2 SQIVND. Instrument on record: Illumina NovaSeq 6000. TCRalpha and TCRbeta cDNA libraries were constructed by 5'RACE with constant-segment primers, with sample barcodes and unique molecular identifiers being introduced. Trizol reagent was used to extract RNA from every sample. Amplification of the libraries took two PCR steps, and the second step added a second sample barcode plus Illumina TruSeq adapters. Sequencing of the libraries was done on an Illumina NovaSeq, producing 2 x 150 bp paired-end reads. As for how the authors treated the data: Reads were demultiplexed and collapsed into UMI-guided consensus sequences with migec v1.2.7. With mixcr v2.1.11, UMI consensuses were aligned to TRA and TRB V and J templates and assembled into clonotypes. A clonotype was counted as expanded or contracted only when both edgeR and NoisET called the clonotype significant, with the noise models trained on biological replicates. For edgeR calls, the thresholds were a false discovery rate-adjusted p below 0.01 and a log2 fold-change of 1. As an exploratory analysis of dynamics, max-normalized trajectories of the 1000 most abundant clonotypes were examined by PCA with hierarchical clustering. The CD4 or CD8 phenotype of responding clones was assigned using the separately sequenced CD4+ and CD8+ repertoires. TCRdb trimmed the raw reads at Q25, called clones with MiXCR and kept productive beta chains. Each record represents a unique CDR3 protein, reported with the most common genes and DNA among its rows. For this entry, the V and J calls and clone size follow TCRdb and not the study's own pipeline. The sample yields roughly 410,000 distinct CDR3 sequences; roughly 24% were counted once. The ten biggest clones cover roughly 8.7% of the sample.

For this clonotype: Its cognate antigen has yet to be identified. Per-base quality was not reported, and no clone a single base away is much larger than it.

The V and J segments used are TRBV19 and TRBJ1-5; TRBD1 aligns with 10 central bases. The sequence derives from an adult woman who had mild COVID-19 (a few samples of this study predate the infection). The sample titles of this study are shuffled in the database, so cell type and time point are left out; the donor was told from shared clones. Sequences were obtained from PBMCs or a T cell subset sorted from them (not recorded which). The sequence in DNA is TGTGCCAGTACCACGACAGGGGGCGTTTTCGGGCAGCCCCAGCATTTT. It translates as CASTTTGGVFGQPQHF.